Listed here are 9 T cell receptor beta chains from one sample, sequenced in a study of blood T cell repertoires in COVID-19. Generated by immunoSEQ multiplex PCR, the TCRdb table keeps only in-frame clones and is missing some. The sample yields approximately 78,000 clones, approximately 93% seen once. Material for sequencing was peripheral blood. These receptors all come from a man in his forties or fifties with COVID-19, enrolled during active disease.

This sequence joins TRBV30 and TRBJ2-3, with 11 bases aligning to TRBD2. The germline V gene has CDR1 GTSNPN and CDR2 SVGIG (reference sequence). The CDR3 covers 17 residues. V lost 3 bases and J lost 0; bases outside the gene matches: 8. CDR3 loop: CAWRFPGLAGSTDTQYF. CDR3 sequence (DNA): TGTGCCTGGAGATTCCCTGGACTAGCGGGTAGCACAGATACGCAGTATTTT.

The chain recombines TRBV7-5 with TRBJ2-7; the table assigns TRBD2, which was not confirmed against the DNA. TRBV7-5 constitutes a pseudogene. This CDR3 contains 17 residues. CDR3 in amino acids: CVRSLAGTSQKTYEQYV. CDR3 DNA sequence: TGTGTCAGAAGCTTAGCCGGGACTAGCCAAAAGACGTACGAGCAGTACGTC.

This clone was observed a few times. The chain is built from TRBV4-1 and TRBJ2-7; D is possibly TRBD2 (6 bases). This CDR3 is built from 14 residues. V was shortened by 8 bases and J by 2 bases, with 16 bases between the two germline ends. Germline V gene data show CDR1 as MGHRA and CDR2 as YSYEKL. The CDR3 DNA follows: TGCGCCAGCGGAGACGGGACTTTAACCTACGAGCAGTACTTC. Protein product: CASGDGTLTYEQYF.

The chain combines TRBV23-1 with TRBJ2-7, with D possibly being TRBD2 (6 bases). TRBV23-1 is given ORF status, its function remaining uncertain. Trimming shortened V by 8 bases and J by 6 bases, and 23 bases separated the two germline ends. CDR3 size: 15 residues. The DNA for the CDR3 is TGCGCCAGCGGATCCCTAGGCTTCCTCGGGGGCGAGCAGTACTTC. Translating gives CASGSLGFLGGEQYF.

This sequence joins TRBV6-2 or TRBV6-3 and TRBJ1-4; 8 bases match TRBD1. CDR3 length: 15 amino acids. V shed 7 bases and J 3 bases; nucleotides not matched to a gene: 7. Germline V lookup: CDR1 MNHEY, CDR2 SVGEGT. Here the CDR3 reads CASIPGGAPNEKLFF. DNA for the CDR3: TGTGCCAGCATCCCAGGGGGCGCGCCTAATGAAAAACTGTTTTTT.

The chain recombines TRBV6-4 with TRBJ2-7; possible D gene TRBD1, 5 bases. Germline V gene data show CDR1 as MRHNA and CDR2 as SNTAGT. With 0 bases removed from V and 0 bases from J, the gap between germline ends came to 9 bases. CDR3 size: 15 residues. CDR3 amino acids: CASSDSSGHSYEQYV. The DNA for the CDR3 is TGTGCCAGCAGTGACTCGTCTGGACACTCCTACGAGCAGTACGTC.

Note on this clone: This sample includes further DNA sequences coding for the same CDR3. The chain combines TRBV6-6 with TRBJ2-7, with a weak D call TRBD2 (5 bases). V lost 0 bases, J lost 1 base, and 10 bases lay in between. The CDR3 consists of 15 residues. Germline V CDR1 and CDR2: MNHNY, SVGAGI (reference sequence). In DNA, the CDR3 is TGTGCCAGCAGTTACTCAAGCGGCGGGTCCTACGAGCAGTACGTC. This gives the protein CASSYSSGGSYEQYV.

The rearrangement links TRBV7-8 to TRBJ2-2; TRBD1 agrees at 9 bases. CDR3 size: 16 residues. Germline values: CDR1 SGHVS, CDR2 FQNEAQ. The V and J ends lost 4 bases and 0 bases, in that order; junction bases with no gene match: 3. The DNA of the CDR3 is TGTGCCAGCAGCTCTAGGACAGGGGCGAACACCGGGGAGCTGTTTTTT. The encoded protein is CASSSRTGANTGELFF.

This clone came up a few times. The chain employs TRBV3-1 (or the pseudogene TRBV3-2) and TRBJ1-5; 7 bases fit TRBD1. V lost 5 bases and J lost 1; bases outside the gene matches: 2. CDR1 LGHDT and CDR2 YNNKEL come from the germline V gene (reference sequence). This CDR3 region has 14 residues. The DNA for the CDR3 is TGTGCCAGCAGCGGACAGGACAGCAATCAGCCCCAGCATTTT. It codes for CASSGQDSNQPQHF.